The sequence of this T cell receptor (beta chain) was determined in a study of blood T cell repertoires in COVID-19. Study-wide background: Acute and convalescent COVID-19 samples came from the United States, Italy and Spain. Nucleic acid was either cDNA or gDNA, and it came from T cells, B-cell-depleted T cells, or PBMCs.

Under the authors' procedure: How many nucleated cells were present was estimated from reference gene primer amplification. Clones were read by immunoSEQ multiplex PCR, and TCRdb kept only the in-frame ones, dropping some. That table gives V, J and clone size, and the DNA gave D and trimming. The sample contains 150,000 to 200,000 clones, around two thirds of which appear only once. The V and J ends lost 10 bases and 4 bases respectively, with 19 bases between them. CDR1 KGHSH and CDR2 LQKENI come from the germline V gene. This CDR3 has 15 amino acids. A single count supports this clone. This chain uses TRBV18 with TRBJ2-2; TRBD1 might be the D (7 bases). The source material was peripheral blood. The clonotype comes from a woman at least 80 years old with acute or convalescent COVID-19. The CDR3 reads CATRGGTVLTGELFF. For the CDR3, the DNA is TGTGCCACCCGAGGGGGGACAGTCCTCACCGGGGAGCTGTTTTTT.